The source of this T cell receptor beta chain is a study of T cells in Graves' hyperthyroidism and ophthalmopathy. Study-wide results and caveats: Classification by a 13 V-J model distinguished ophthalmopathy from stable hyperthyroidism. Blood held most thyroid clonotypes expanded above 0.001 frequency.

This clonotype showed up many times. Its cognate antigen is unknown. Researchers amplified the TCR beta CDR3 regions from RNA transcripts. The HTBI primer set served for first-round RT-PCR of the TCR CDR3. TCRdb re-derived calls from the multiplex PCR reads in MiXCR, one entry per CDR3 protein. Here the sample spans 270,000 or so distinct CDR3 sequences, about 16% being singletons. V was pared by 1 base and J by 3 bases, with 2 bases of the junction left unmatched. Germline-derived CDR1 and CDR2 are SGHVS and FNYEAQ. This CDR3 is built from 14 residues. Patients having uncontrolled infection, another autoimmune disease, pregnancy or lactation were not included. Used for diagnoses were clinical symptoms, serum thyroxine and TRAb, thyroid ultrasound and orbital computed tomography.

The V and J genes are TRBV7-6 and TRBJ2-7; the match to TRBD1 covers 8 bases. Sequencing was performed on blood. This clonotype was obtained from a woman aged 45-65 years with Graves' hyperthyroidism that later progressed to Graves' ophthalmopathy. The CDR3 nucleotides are TGTGCCAGCAGCTTAGAAGGGACAGGCTACGAGCAGTACTTC. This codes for CASSLEGTGYEQYF.